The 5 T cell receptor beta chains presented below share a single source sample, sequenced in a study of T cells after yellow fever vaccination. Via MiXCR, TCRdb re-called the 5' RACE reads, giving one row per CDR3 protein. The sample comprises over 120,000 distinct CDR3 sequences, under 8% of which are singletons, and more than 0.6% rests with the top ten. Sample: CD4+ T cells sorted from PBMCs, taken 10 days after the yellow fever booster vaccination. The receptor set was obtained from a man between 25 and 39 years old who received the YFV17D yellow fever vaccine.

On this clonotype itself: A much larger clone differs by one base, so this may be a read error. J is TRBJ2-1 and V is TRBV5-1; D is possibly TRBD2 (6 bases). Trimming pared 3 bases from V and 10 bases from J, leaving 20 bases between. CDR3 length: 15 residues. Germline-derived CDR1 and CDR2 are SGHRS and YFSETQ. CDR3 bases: TGCGCCAGCAGCTCCCAACTACTAGCTTCTGAAGAGCAGTTCTTC. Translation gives CASSSQLLASEEQFF.

The CDR3 DNA sequence: TGCAGCGTTGTTACTAGCGGGGGCAGCTCCTACAATGAGCAGTTCTTC. This sequence encodes CSVVTSGGSSYNEQFF. The gene calls are TRBV29-1 and TRBJ2-1, with TRBD2 identical over 11 bases. Germline trimming cut 4 bases from V and 0 bases from J; bases unmatched to any gene: 5. CDR3 length equals 16 residues. Germline V lookup: CDR1 SQVTM, CDR2 ANQGSEA.

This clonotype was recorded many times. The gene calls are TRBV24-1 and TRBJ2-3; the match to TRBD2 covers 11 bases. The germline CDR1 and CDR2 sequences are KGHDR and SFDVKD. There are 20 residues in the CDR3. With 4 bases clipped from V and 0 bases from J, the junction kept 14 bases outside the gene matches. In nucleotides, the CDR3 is TGTGCCACCAGTGAAACTAGCGGGAGACCGGAACGTCTTAGCACAGATACGCAGTATTTT. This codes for CATSETSGRPERLSTDTQYF.

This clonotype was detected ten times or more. The CDR3 protein is CASSLNGRGVAGELFF. DNA of the CDR3: TGTGCCAGCAGCTTAAATGGCAGGGGGGTCGCCGGGGAGCTGTTTTTT. V is TRBV7-3 and J is TRBJ2-2; D perhaps matches TRBD1 (7 bases). Trimming cost V 1 base and J 6 bases, with 15 bases left between them. The V gene's germline CDR1 is SGHTA and CDR2 FQGTGA. CDR3 length: 16 residues.

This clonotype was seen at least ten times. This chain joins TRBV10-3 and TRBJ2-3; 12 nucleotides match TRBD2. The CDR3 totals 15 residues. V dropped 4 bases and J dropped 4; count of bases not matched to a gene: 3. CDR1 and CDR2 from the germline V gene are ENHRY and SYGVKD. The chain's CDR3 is CAISGLAGVSDTQYF. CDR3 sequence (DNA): TGTGCCATCAGTGGACTAGCGGGAGTTTCAGATACGCAGTATTTT.